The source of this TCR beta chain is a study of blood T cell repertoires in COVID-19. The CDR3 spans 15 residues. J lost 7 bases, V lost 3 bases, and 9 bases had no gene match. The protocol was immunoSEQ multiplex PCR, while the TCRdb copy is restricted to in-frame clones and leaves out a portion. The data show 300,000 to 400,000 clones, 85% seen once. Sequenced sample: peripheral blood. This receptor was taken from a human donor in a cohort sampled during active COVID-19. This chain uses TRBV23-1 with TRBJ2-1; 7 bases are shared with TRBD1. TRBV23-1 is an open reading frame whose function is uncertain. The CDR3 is CASSQLGTARNEQFF. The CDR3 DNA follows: TGCGCCAGCAGTCAGCTTGGGACAGCCCGGAATGAGCAGTTCTTC.